This TCR beta chain stems from a study of T cell repertoires in cytomegalovirus infection. On the study more broadly: Well-studied HLA-B-restricted CMV epitopes were used in the study alongside recently identified HLA-C-restricted ones.

About this clonotype: Its antigen is as yet unknown.

Trimming cost V 4 bases and J 3 bases, with 16 bases left between them. This CDR3 contains 15 residues. Germline V CDR1 and CDR2: SEHNR, FQNEAQ (reference sequence). TCRdb processed the reads anew with MiXCR; each CDR3 protein has one entry. The sample includes about 920,000 distinct CDR3 sequences, roughly 30% of them seen just once. The material sequenced was cultured CD8+ T cells from PBMCs, taken from culture after CMV antigen stimulation. The chain couples TRBV7-9 to TRBJ2-7; D gene ambiguous. This clonotype was obtained from a human donor in good health (CMV status not recorded). Some clones in this sample may be carry-over from other donors' samples. The CDR3, as DNA: TGTGCCAGCAGCTCCGTCGGCGCGGTAAGCTACGAGCAGTACTTC. Its protein product is CASSSVGAVSYEQYF.